The sequence of this T cell receptor (beta chain) was determined in a study of Graves' ophthalmopathy and Graves' hyperthyroidism. RNA transcripts served as template for amplifying TCR beta CDR3 sequences. Second-round multiplex PCR followed a first-round RT-PCR using HTBI primers. TCRdb reprocessed the multiplex PCR reads via MiXCR and lists one record per CDR3 protein. The sample records 660,000 or so distinct CDR3 sequences, about 41% being singletons. Comment on this clonotype: Its antigen is unidentified.

Study results and caveats: Blood also contained most of the expanded thyroid clonotypes above 0.001 frequency.

The receptor was derived from an adult man with Graves' ophthalmopathy. Specimen: peripheral blood.

The CDR3 DNA is TGTGCCACCAGCAGGACCGGGAATAATTCACCCCTCCACTTT. The encoded protein is CATSRTGNNSPLHF. The V and J genes are TRBV15 and TRBJ1-6; D uncertain. Germline V CDR1 and CDR2: LNHNV, YYDKDF (reference sequence). V dropped 3 bases and J dropped 5 bases, with 8 bases sitting between them. The CDR3 runs 14 residues.